This T cell receptor (beta chain) derives from a study of post-analysis software for immune sequencing data (dated by TCRdb to about 2015). In terms of the full investigation: Disease courses on record covered relapsing-remitting, secondary progressive and progressive-relapsing multiple sclerosis, though some patients had no subtype annotation. The multiple sclerosis patient repertoires were compared with about a dozen previously published healthy control repertoires from donors aged 6 to 25 years. A subset of samples was prepared in parallel using single-end sample barcoding, then pooled and co-amplified after Illumina adapter ligation.

Overall study outcomes, separate from this receptor: The multiple sclerosis patient group was slightly younger than the control group. Significantly lower normalized Chao1 diversity was found in multiple sclerosis patients than in controls, suggesting substantial peripheral T-cell clonal expansion. Direct clustering with F measure showed strong co-clustering of samples prepared in the same batch, prompting a batch-effect correction. Four or five TRBV segments, including TRBV5-6, TRBV5-1 and TRBV20-1, were significantly more frequent in patients than controls.

In its sample, this clonotype was seen a few times. Its antigen specificity is not known. The sample holds no much larger clone one base away, and base qualities are not on file. From the cysteine through the phenylalanine, the CDR3 covers 14 amino acids. Just the 42-base CDR3 DNA is kept, in frame starting at base 1. V gives up 9 bases and J gives up 2 bases, and the segment between their germline ends measures 14 bases. Sequences KGHDR (CDR1) and SFDVKD (CDR2) are obtained from the germline V gene. The method behind the library was PCR. For sequencing, an Illumina HiSeq 2500 was employed. To reduce PCR and sequencing biases, unique molecular identifiers were incorporated into the TCR beta cDNA libraries. Per 1 to 10 million input T cells, some 500,000 cDNA molecules were obtained, such that each molecule approximated one T cell. The same protocol used for the earlier healthy control dataset was applied to prepare and sequence the patient libraries. Within a given batch, samples were prepared together, multiplexed and sequenced on the same HiSeq lane. The authors' analysis ran thus. Raw barcoded reads were processed with MIGEC, and single-read molecular identifier groups were discarded before consensus assembly and CDR3 extraction. VDJtools was used for post-analysis of the clonotype tables, with diversity normalized by down-sampling every dataset to the smallest sample size. To correct batch-related cross-sample contamination, repertoire overlap clustering matched CDR3 amino acid sequences but not nucleotide sequences. The public reads were quality trimmed at Q25 with fastp and then assembled into clones with MiXCR by TCRdb, keeping productive beta chains. Each entry merges the rows of one CDR3 protein and shows their most common DNA and genes. The V and J calls and clone size are TCRdb's, not the authors'. Here the sample has around 770,000 distinct CDR3 sequences; approximately 44% occur a single time. Roughly 4.9% of the sample comes from the top ten.

TCR beta repertoires were profiled from peripheral blood of 13 young patients with multiple sclerosis to demonstrate the VDJtools post-analysis software. The patients with multiple sclerosis were children and adolescents between roughly 6 and 17 years of age. This receptor was identified in a girl between 10 and 17 years old with multiple sclerosis. The rearrangement joined TRBV24-1 to TRBJ2-3; the D call could be TRBD1 or TRBD2, with each sharing 5 bases. The material sequenced was blood. The nucleotide sequence is TGTGCCACCTCCGGGGCTGCTTACACAGATACGCAGTATTTT. Its translation is CATSGAAYTDTQYF.